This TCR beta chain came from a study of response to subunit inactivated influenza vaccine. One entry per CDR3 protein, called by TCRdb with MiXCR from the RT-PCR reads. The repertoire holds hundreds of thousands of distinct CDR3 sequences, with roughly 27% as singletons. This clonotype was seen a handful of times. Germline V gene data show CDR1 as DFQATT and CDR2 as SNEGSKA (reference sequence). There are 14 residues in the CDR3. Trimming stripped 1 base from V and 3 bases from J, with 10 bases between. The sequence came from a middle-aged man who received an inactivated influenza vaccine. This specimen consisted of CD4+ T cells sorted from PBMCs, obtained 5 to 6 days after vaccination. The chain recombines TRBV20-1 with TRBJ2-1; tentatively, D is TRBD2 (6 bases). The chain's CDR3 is CSARVLDYYNEQFF. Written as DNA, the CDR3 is TGCAGTGCTAGAGTCCTGGACTACTACAATGAGCAGTTCTTC.